This T cell receptor (beta chain) was captured in a study of CD8+ T cells in alopecia areata. Study-level information: The authors scored treated patients' severity by affected scalp percentage.

Whole-study findings and limits: For patients receiving tofacitinib, scalp clonality and expanded CD8+ clones among the top 100 significantly decreased. Normal skin's resident alphabeta T cells are also sequenced in scalp samples.

As the sequencing template, cDNA was produced by extracting RNA and reverse transcribing it. The assay was immunoSEQ multiplex PCR, and TCRdb's table has in-frame clones only and misses some. The sample has about 200,000 clones, 35% to 45% seen once. This clone was counted only a few times. The antigen is not known. This sample's treatment: oral pan-JAK inhibitor, 5-10 mg twice daily. This CDR3 is 13 amino acids long. Germline trimming cut 8 bases from V and 4 bases from J; bases unmatched to any gene: 8. Germline V lookup: CDR1 GTSNPN, CDR2 SVGIG (reference sequence). The chain recombines TRBV30 with TRBJ1-1; TRBD1 agrees at 9 bases. The source material was CD4+ T cells sorted from blood, sampled at approximately week 30, from a patient treated with tofacitinib. This clonotype originated in a human donor with alopecia areata. CDR3 sequence (DNA): TGTGCCCGGACTGAGACAGGGGGCACTGAAGCTTTCTTT. Encoded protein: CARTETGGTEAFF. Variable domain in full (rest from reference TRBV30 and TRBJ1-1): SQTIHQWPATLVQPVGSPLSLECTVEGTSNPNLYWYRQAAGRGLQLLFYSVGIGQISSEVPQNLSASRPQDRQFILSSKKLLLSDSGFYLCARTETGGTEAFFGQGTRLTVV.